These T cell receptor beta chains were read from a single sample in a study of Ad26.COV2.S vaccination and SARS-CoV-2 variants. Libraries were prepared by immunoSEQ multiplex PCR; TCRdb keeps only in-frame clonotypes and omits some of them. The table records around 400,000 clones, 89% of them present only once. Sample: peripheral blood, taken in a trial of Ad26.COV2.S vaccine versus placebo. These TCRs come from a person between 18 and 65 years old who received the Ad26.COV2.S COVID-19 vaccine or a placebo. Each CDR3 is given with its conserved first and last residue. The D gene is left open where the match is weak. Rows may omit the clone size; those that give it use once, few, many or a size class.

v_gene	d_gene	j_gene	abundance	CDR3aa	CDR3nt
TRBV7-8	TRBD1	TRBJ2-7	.	CASSWDRGYEQYF	TGTGCCAGCAGCTGGGACAGGGGGTACGAGCAGTACTTC
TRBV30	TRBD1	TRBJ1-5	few	CAWSVPRGLNQPQHF	TGTGCCTGGAGTGTACCCAGGGGGCTTAATCAGCCCCAGCATTTT
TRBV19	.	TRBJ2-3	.	CASMGATDTQYF	TGTGCCAGTATGGGGGCTACAGATACGCAGTATTTT
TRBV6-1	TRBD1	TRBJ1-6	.	CASSENLPTGGYSPLHF	TGTGCCAGCAGTGAAAACCTGCCGACAGGGGGCTATTCACCCCTCCACTTT
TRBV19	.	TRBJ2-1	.	CASSIGGTTSYNEQFF	TGTGCCAGTAGTATAGGGGGGACCACATCCTACAATGAGCAGTTCTTC
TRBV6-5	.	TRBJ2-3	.	CASSYMGVLTDTQYF	TGTGCCAGCAGTTACATGGGGGTTCTGACAGATACGCAGTATTTT
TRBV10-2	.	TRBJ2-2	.	CASSESRRVGNTGELFF	TGCGCCAGCAGTGAGTCGCGGAGGGTGGGGAACACCGGGGAGCTGTTTTTT
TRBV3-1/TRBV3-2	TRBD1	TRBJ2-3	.	CASSHKRSTGGADTQYF	TGTGCCAGCAGCCATAAGAGGTCGACAGGGGGGGCAGATACGCAGTATTTT
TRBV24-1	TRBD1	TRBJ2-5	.	CATSDWGQGETQYF	TGTGCCACCAGTGATTGGGGACAGGGAGAGACCCAGTACTTC
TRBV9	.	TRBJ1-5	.	CASSPNSQSNQPQHF	TGTGCCAGCAGCCCAAACAGTCAGAGCAATCAGCCCCAGCATTTT
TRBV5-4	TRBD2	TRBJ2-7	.	CASSLGGGRGNEQYF	TGTGCCAGCAGCTTGGGCGGGGGTAGAGGCAACGAGCAGTACTTC
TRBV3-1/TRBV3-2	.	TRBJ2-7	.	CASSQAQVEQYF	TGTGCCAGCAGCCAGGCTCAAGTCGAGCAGTACTTC
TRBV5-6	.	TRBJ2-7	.	CASSSSASYEQYF	TGTGCCAGCAGCTCCTCAGCGTCCTACGAGCAGTACTTC
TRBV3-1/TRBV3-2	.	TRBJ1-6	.	CASSSSPSLNSPLHF	TGTGCCAGCAGCTCCTCACCCAGCCTAAATTCACCCCTCCACTTT
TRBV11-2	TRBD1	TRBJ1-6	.	CASSSTTGVDSPLHF	TGTGCCAGCAGCTCGACGACAGGGGTGGATTCACCCCTCCACTTT
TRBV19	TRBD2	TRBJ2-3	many	CASSIIAGDGSDTQYF	TGTGCCAGTAGTATAATAGCGGGAGATGGCTCAGATACGCAGTATTTT
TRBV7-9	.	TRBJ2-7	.	CASSPRQGSYEQYF	TGTGCCAGCAGCCCCAGGCAGGGCTCCTACGAGCAGTACTTC
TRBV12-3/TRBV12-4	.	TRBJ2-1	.	CASSSRRGDEQFF	TGTGCCAGCAGTTCCCGCCGTGGCGATGAGCAGTTCTTC
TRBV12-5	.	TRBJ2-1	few	CASGLFLQTDEQFF	TGTGCTAGTGGTTTGTTTCTTCAGACCGACGAGCAGTTCTTC
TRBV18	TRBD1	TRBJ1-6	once	CASSPSGTGGSPLHF	TGTGCCAGCTCACCATCAGGGACAGGTGGTTCACCCCTCCACTTT
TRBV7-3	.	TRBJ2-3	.	CASSLTFSQRGTDTQYF	TGTGCCAGCAGCTTAACGTTTTCACAGAGAGGCACAGATACGCAGTATTTT
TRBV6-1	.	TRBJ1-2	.	CASSDLGDYGYTF	TGTGCCAGCAGTGACCTGGGGGACTATGGCTACACCTTC
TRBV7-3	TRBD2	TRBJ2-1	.	CASSLGGTSGRSEQFF	TGTGCCAGCAGCTTAGGGGGGACTAGCGGGAGGAGTGAGCAGTTCTTC
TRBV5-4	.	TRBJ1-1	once	CASSLDPLGLNTEAFF	TGTGCCAGCAGCTTAGACCCCTTGGGGTTGAACACTGAAGCTTTCTTT
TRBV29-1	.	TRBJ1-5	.	CSVGVGGAGQPQHF	TGCAGCGTTGGTGTAGGGGGGGCCGGTCAGCCCCAGCATTTT
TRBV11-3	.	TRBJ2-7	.	CASSLVGISYEQYF	TGTGCCAGCAGCTTAGTTGGGATTTCCTACGAGCAGTACTTC
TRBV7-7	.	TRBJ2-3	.	CASSPRLDNSDTQYF	TGTGCTAGCAGCCCTAGACTAGACAATTCAGATACGCAGTATTTT